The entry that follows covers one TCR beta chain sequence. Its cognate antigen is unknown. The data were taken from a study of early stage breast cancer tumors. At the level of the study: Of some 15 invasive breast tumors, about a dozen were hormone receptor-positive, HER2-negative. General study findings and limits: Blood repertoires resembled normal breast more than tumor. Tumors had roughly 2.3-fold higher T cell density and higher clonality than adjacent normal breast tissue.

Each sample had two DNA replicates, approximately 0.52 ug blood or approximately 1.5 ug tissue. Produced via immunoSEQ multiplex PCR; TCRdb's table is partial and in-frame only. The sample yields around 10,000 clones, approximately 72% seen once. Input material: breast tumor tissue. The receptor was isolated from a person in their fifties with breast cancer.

The CDR3, as DNA: TGCGCCAGCAGCCGGACTAGCGGGACATACAATGAGCAGTTCTTC. Translating it yields CASSRTSGTYNEQFF. The chain is built from TRBV5-1 and TRBJ2-1; 12 bases are a match to TRBD2. The germline V gene has CDR1 SGHRS and CDR2 YFSETQ. The CDR3 length is 15 residues. The V segment lost 4 bases and the J segment 4 bases; nucleotides outside the gene matches: 3.